This entry lists 24 T cell receptor beta chains sequenced from one sample in a study of identical twins. TCRdb reprocessed the 5' RACE reads with MiXCR, giving one entry per CDR3 protein. The sample records 700,000 to 950,000 distinct CDR3 sequences, approximately 13% being singletons. This sample was also put to use in a study of yellow fever vaccine responses in identical twins.

Sequencing input: PBMCs. These receptors all come from a young woman in good health.

The chain recombines TRBV4-2 with TRBJ1-4; the D is unclear. The CDR3 runs to 14 residues. CDR1 LGHNA and CDR2 YNFKEQ come from the germline V gene. V was cut by 2 bases and J by 4 bases, with 8 bases left in between. CDR3 in amino acids: CASSQLGLNEKLFF. DNA of the CDR3: TGTGCCAGCAGCCAACTCGGCCTTAATGAAAAACTGTTTTTT.

The chain employs TRBV10-2 and TRBJ2-7; TRBD1 matches 11 bases. This CDR3 spans 16 amino acids. CDR1 and CDR2 (germline): WSHSY, SAAADI. V lost 3 bases, J lost 4 bases, and 8 bases stayed unmatched. The CDR3 nucleotides are TGCGCCAGCAGTGACCCCGGGACAGGGGGGACGTACGAGCAGTACTTC. Its protein is CASSDPGTGGTYEQYF.

This chain joins TRBV5-1 and TRBJ2-1; D is tentatively TRBD1 or TRBD2 (6 bases each). Per germline, CDR1 SGHRS and CDR2 YFSETQ. The CDR3 length is 18 residues. Trimming cost V 0 bases and J 6 bases, with 22 bases left between them. The chain's CDR3 is CASSLGLSRGGPPNEQFF. Here the CDR3 DNA reads TGCGCCAGCAGCTTGGGGCTCTCCAGGGGAGGTCCCCCCAATGAGCAGTTCTTC. The whole variable domain, remainder taken from reference TRBV5-1 and TRBJ2-1, is KAGVTQTPRYLIKTRGQQVTLSCSPISGHRSVSWYQQTPGQGLQFLFEYFSETQRNKGNFPGRFSGRQFSNSRSEMNVSTLELGDSALYLCASSLGLSRGGPPNEQFFGPGTRLTVL.

The chain joins TRBV4-1 to TRBJ2-1, with 10 positions matching TRBD2. Per the germline V gene, CDR1 is MGHRA and CDR2 is YSYEKL. The CDR3 length is 12 residues. J was trimmed by 10 bases and V by 6 bases; bases with no gene match: 3. In DNA, the CDR3 is TGCGCCAGCAGATCGACTAGCGGGGAGCAGTTCTTC. Its translation is CASRSTSGEQFF.

In this sample, this clonotype turned up a few times. The chain is built from TRBV2 and TRBJ2-1; possible D gene TRBD2, 6 bases. The CDR3 sequence is 16 residues long. Germline V CDR1 and CDR2: SNHLY, FYNNEI. V dropped 6 bases and J dropped 9 bases, with 24 bases sitting between them. CDR3 coding DNA: TGTGCCAGCAGACTGGAGGGTGGGACCCCGAAGGGTGAGCAGTTCTTC. As protein: CASRLEGGTPKGEQFF.

The CDR3 region is CASSQDHTSHNEQFF. The CDR3 DNA reads TGCGCCAGCAGCCAGGACCACACATCACACAATGAGCAGTTCTTC. The chain has TRBV4-1 and TRBJ2-1; no firm D call. Trimming removed 3 bases at V and 5 bases at J, with 14 bases between. CDR3 size: 15 residues. Germline CDR1 MGHRA, CDR2 YSYEKL.

This clonotype was picked up a small number of times. This chain connects TRBV7-8 to TRBJ2-1; 12 nucleotides agree with TRBD2. CDR1 is SGHVS, CDR2 FQNEAQ, per germline. This CDR3 region has 16 residues. The ends lost 4 bases at V and 8 bases at J; junction bases unmatched: 9. CDR3 loop: CASSSLAGGPFYEQFF. In nucleotides, the CDR3 is TGTGCCAGCAGCTCCCTAGCGGGAGGGCCATTCTATGAGCAGTTCTTC.

This clonotype turned up a few times. This chain joins TRBV5-1 and TRBJ1-1; the match to TRBD1 covers 8 bases. The ends lost 4 bases at V and 2 bases at J; junction bases unmatched: 13. Germline V gives CDR1 SGHRS, CDR2 YFSETQ. CDR3 length equals 17 residues. CDR3 protein: CASSRTGTGNRNTEAFF. The CDR3 coding sequence is TGCGCCAGCAGCAGAACCGGGACAGGCAATCGAAACACTGAAGCTTTCTTT.

The rearrangement links TRBV4-2 to TRBJ1-1; 8 nucleotides match TRBD1. This CDR3 spans 14 amino acids. Looked up from germline, CDR1 is LGHNA and CDR2 is YNFKEQ. J lost 0 bases, V lost 7 bases, and 4 bases had no gene match. CDR3 protein: CASIQGGMNTEAFF. As DNA, the CDR3 is TGTGCCAGCATACAGGGGGGGATGAACACTGAAGCTTTCTTT.

The chain combines TRBV4-1 with TRBJ2-3, with 10 bases identical to TRBD2. The ends lost 8 bases at V and 1 base at J; junction bases unmatched: 6. From germline, CDR1 is MGHRA and CDR2 YSYEKL. CDR3 size: 15 residues. The CDR3 reads CASHTSGVGTDTQYF. The DNA for the CDR3 is TGCGCCAGCCACACTAGCGGGGTTGGCACAGATACGCAGTATTTT.

Written as DNA, the CDR3 is TGTGCCAGCGCAGGACAGGGTGGCACTGAAGCTTTCTTT. Its protein product is CASAGQGGTEAFF. This sequence joins TRBV2 and TRBJ1-1; TRBD1 matches at 8 bases. The CDR3 consists of 13 residues. Germline assignment: CDR1 SNHLY and CDR2 FYNNEI. The V gene end was trimmed by 8 bases and the J gene end by 4 bases; junction bases not matched to a gene: 6. The complete variable domain, with remaining parts taken from reference TRBV2 and TRBJ1-1, reads EPEVTQTPSHQVTQMGQEVILRCVPISNHLYFYWYRQILGQKVEFLVSFYNNEISEKSEIFDDQFSVERPDGSNFTLKIRSTKLEDSAMYFCASAGQGGTEAFFGQGTRLTVV.

The rearrangement joins TRBV6-5 to TRBJ2-3; no firm D call. The CDR3 is 13 residues long. Trimming removed 0 bases from V and 7 bases from J, with 8 bases in between. Germline values: CDR1 MNHEY, CDR2 SVGAGI. The CDR3 loop is CASSYSGYHTQYF. The CDR3, as DNA: TGTGCCAGCAGTTACTCAGGGTACCATACGCAGTATTTT.

A word on this clonotype: The junction does not match germline at one end; this may be a read error. The J gene is TRBJ2-1, the V gene TRBV2; TRBD1 agrees at 12 bases. The CDR3 has 18 amino acids. CDR1 and CDR2 (germline): SNHLY, FYNNEI. The CDR3 nucleotides are TGTACCAGCAGGGCCCGGGACAGGGGGCGAGTCGCCTACAATGAGCAGTTCTTC. Its protein is CTSRARDRGRVAYNEQFF.

The chain couples TRBV5-1 to TRBJ2-7; maybe TRBD2 (5 bases). Trimming pared 1 base from V and 0 bases from J, leaving 11 bases between. Germline V gene data show CDR1 as SGHRS and CDR2 as YFSETQ. The CDR3 spans 15 residues. The CDR3 here is CASSLSGGLSYEQYF. The CDR3, as DNA: TGCGCCAGCAGCTTGTCCGGCGGACTCTCCTACGAGCAGTACTTC. The complete variable domain, with remaining parts taken from reference TRBV5-1 and TRBJ2-7, reads KAGVTQTPRYLIKTRGQQVTLSCSPISGHRSVSWYQQTPGQGLQFLFEYFSETQRNKGNFPGRFSGRQFSNSRSEMNVSTLELGDSALYLCASSLSGGLSYEQYFGPGTRLTVT.

This clonotype occurred a few times. The rearrangement joins TRBV12-3 or TRBV12-4 to TRBJ2-1; a weak D match, TRBD2 (6 bases). The CDR3 is made up of 13 amino acids. Trimming took 5 bases from V and 4 from J, leaving 9 bases between them. CDR3 protein: CASSKTRYNEQFF. CDR3 nucleotide sequence: TGTGCCAGCAGTAAGACTAGGTACAATGAGCAGTTCTTC.

This clonotype was observed a few times. The chain uses TRBV28 and TRBJ1-1, with D perhaps TRBD1 (5 bases). V lost 7 bases, J lost 1 base, and 22 bases lay in between. The CDR3 runs to 17 residues. From germline, CDR1 is MDHEN and CDR2 SYDVKM. CDR3 sequence: CASTSIGAGKRNTEAFF. Here the CDR3 DNA reads TGTGCCAGCACATCAATAGGCGCAGGGAAGAGGAACACTGAAGCTTTCTTT.

V and J are TRBV12-3 or TRBV12-4 and TRBJ1-1, with D possibly matching TRBD1 (5 bases). This CDR3 is 18 amino acids long. V lost 2 bases and J lost 3, with 22 bases in between. Here the CDR3 DNA reads TGTGCCAGCAGTTTAAGGGCCGTTCGGGGGGTCAGCGACACTGAAGCTTTCTTT. This gives the protein CASSLRAVRGVSDTEAFF.

V and J are TRBV2 and TRBJ2-1; 9 bases are shared with TRBD2. In germline, CDR1 is SNHLY, CDR2 FYNNEI. Trimming cost V 3 bases and J 0 bases; bases outside gene matches: 12. The CDR3 totals 19 residues. The CDR3 spells CASSDTLAGPPSSYNEQFF. As DNA, the CDR3 is TGTGCCAGCAGTGATACCCTAGCGGGACCACCGTCCTCCTACAATGAGCAGTTCTTC.

A few counts support this clonotype. The chain uses TRBV20-1 and TRBJ2-7; possible D gene TRBD2, 6 bases. The CDR3 runs to 13 residues. CDR1 is DFQATT, CDR2 SNEGSKA, per germline (reference sequence). The CDR3 bases are TGCAGTGCTGGAGATTGGCGGGGTGAAGAGCAGTACGTC. Its translation: CSAGDWRGEEQYV.

Details on this clonotype: One junction end does not reproduce the germline sequence, and a read error may be involved. The chain carries TRBV28 and TRBJ2-1, with TRBD2 matching over 8 bases. This CDR3 is 16 amino acids long. Per germline, CDR1 MDHEN and CDR2 SYDVKM. The CDR3 nucleotides are TGTGCCAGCAGTTTATATATTAGCGGGGTATACAATAAGCAGTTCTTC. Protein sequence: CASSLYISGVYNKQFF.

This clonotype was counted only a few times. This chain connects TRBV25-1 to TRBJ1-2, with 7 bases matching TRBD1. The CDR3 is made up of 14 amino acids. With V trimmed by 3 bases and J by 8 bases, 9 bases remained unmatched. Germline lookup yields CDR1 MGHDK and CDR2 SYGVNS. This chain's CDR3 is CASSEATGISGYTF. The CDR3 region has the DNA TGTGCCAGCAGTGAGGCGACAGGGATCAGCGGCTACACCTTC.

This clonotype was seen repeatedly, ten times or more. The chain has TRBV10-3 and TRBJ1-6; D may be TRBD1 (5 bases). The CDR3 extends over 14 amino acids. Germline CDR1 is ENHRY and CDR2 is SYGVKD. Trimming left V 6 bases short and J 7 bases short, with 13 bases between. The chain's CDR3 is CAIRETATNSPLHF. The CDR3 bases are TGTGCCATCAGAGAGACAGCTACAAATTCACCCCTCCACTTT.

This clonotype was detected a few times. The V gene is TRBV6-1, the J gene TRBJ2-7, with 10 bases fitting TRBD2. This CDR3 has 13 amino acids. Germline V gene lookup returns CDR1 MNHNS and CDR2 SASEGT. The V and J ends lost 7 bases and 4 bases, in that order; junction bases with no gene match: 4. CDR3 DNA: TGTGCCAGCATCGCTAGCGGGGGATACGAGCAGTACTTC. This translates into CASIASGGYEQYF.

The rearrangement uses TRBV5-1 and TRBJ2-5; 7 bases match TRBD1. Germline CDR1 is SGHRS and CDR2 is YFSETQ. J gave up 5 bases and V 0 bases, and 1 base lay outside the gene matches. CDR3 length: 13 residues. CDR3 sequence: CASSLEGAETQYF. CDR3 bases: TGCGCCAGCAGCTTGGAGGGGGCTGAGACCCAGTACTTC.